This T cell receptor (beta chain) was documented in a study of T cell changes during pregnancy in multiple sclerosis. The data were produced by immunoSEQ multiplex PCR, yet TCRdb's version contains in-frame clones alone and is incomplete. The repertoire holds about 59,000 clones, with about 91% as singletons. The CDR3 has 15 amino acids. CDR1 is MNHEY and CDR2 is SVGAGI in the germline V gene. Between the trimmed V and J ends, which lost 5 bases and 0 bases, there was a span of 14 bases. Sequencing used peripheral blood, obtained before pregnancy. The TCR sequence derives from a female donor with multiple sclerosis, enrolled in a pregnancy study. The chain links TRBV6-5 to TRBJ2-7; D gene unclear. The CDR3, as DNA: TGTGCCAGCAGTCTCTCTACGCCCTCCTCCTACGAGCAGTACTTC. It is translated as CASSLSTPSSYEQYF.